The next 25 T cell receptor beta chains were all read from a single sample in a study of CD8 T cells in Susac syndrome. About 0.45 to 1 ug RNA was reverse transcribed with random hexamers. TCRdb ran MiXCR on the immunoSEQ multiplex PCR reads and lists one entry per CDR3 protein. In the table there are 71,000 or so distinct CDR3 sequences, roughly 93% of which are singletons. The sample taken for sequencing was CD4+ T cells from PBMCs. These receptors were obtained from a human donor with Susac syndrome.

V and J are TRBV20-1 and TRBJ1-5; 7 bases fit TRBD1. Per the germline V gene, CDR1 is DFQATT and CDR2 is SNEGSKA (reference sequence). V gave up 3 bases and J gave up 1 base; unmatched junction bases: 9. The CDR3 is made up of 16 amino acids. The DNA of the CDR3 is TGCAGTGCTAGGCTAACTACAGGGGCAAGCAATCAGCCCCAGCATTTT. Its protein product is CSARLTTGASNQPQHF.

V usage is TRBV7-2 and J usage is TRBJ1-5; D is unresolved. V lost 3 bases to trimming and J lost 3 bases, with 6 bases between them. Germline CDR1 is SGHTA and CDR2 is FQGNSA. CDR3 length: 13 amino acids. As DNA, the CDR3 is TGTGCCAGCAGCTTTGTTGCCAATCAGCCCCAGCATTTT. Translated, it gives CASSFVANQPQHF.

The V gene is TRBV20-1, the J gene TRBJ1-2; D is ambiguous. This CDR3 is 12 amino acids long. Trimming took 6 bases from V and 7 from J, leaving 15 bases between them. Per the germline V gene, CDR1 is DFQATT and CDR2 is SNEGSKA (reference sequence). The CDR3 region is CSAETGKLGYTF. CDR3 nucleotides: TGCAGTGCCGAAACGGGCAAGCTTGGCTACACCTTC.

The V gene is TRBV28, the J gene TRBJ1-6; no reliable D call. The V gene lost 4 bases and the J gene lost 8 bases, with 6 bases spanning the gap. CDR3 length: 12 amino acids. CDR1 MDHEN and CDR2 SYDVKM come from the germline V gene. CDR3: CASSSSHSPLHF. The CDR3 coding sequence is TGTGCCAGCAGTTCATCCCATTCACCCCTCCACTTT.

As for this clonotype: An end of the junction differs from the germline gene, which may be a read error. The chain recombines TRBV19 with TRBJ1-4; no reliable D call. The CDR3 spans 11 residues. Germline V gene sequence: CDR1 LNHDA, CDR2 SQIVND (reference sequence). The chain's CDR3 is CASSSGRRNPF. The CDR3 DNA sequence: TGTGCCAGTAGCTCGGGGAGGCGGAACCCTTTT.

The chain couples TRBV27 to TRBJ1-6; D not certain. Trimming stripped 4 bases from V and 0 bases from J, with 7 bases between. This CDR3 contains 15 residues. CDR1 and CDR2 from the germline V gene are MNHEY and SMNVEV (reference sequence). CDR3 protein: CASSSESSYNSPLHF. DNA for the CDR3: TGTGCCAGCAGTTCCGAAAGCTCCTATAATTCACCCCTCCACTTT.

V usage is TRBV12-3 or TRBV12-4 and J usage is TRBJ1-4; D is possibly TRBD1 (5 bases). The CDR3 sequence is 14 residues long. Trimming pared 6 bases from V and 10 bases from J, leaving 18 bases between. In nucleotides, the CDR3 is TGTGCCAGCAGCGCGTGGGGGTTTAAGGGAAAACTGTTTTTT. It codes for CASSAWGFKGKLFF.

The V call is TRBV4-2, the J call TRBJ1-1; D is ambiguous. This CDR3 region has 12 residues. Germline-derived CDR1 and CDR2 are LGHNA and YNFKEQ. The V gene lost 7 bases and the J gene lost 5 bases, with 11 bases spanning the gap. CDR3 sequence reads: CASTRAGTEAFF. DNA of the CDR3: TGTGCCAGCACCCGGGCCGGAACTGAAGCTTTCTTT.

This clonotype has more than one count but fewer than ten. The chain carries TRBV5-1 and TRBJ2-7; D unresolved. Trimming removed 6 bases from V and 5 bases from J, with 18 bases in between. This CDR3 contains 14 residues. The germline gives CDR1 SGHRS, CDR2 YFSETQ. CDR3 protein: CASMDSAGSDEQYF. The DNA for the CDR3 is TGCGCCAGCATGGATTCGGCCGGGTCCGACGAGCAGTACTTC.

The chain recombines TRBV10-3 with TRBJ2-7, with TRBD2 as a possible D gene (5 bases). The CDR3 is 14 amino acids. In germline, CDR1 is ENHRY, CDR2 SYGVKD. V dropped 4 bases and J dropped 4 bases, with 14 bases sitting between them. The CDR3 DNA reads TGTGCCATCAGTGTGGGAGCCCCCCGTTACGAGCAGTACTTC. It is translated as CAISVGAPRYEQYF.

V gene TRBV6-6 combines with J gene TRBJ2-7, with D unresolved. Trimming removed 7 bases at V and 4 bases at J, with 20 bases between. This CDR3 is 15 amino acids long. From germline, CDR1 is MNHNY and CDR2 SVGAGI (reference sequence). The CDR3 sequence: CASTTKSTAGYEQYF. As DNA, the CDR3 is TGTGCCAGCACCACGAAGTCTACAGCCGGGTACGAGCAGTACTTC.

The chain combines TRBV6-2 or TRBV6-3 with TRBJ1-6, with unresolved D. The CDR3 has 17 amino acids. CDR1 MNHEY and CDR2 SVGEGT come from the germline V gene. The germline V and J ends were trimmed by 2 bases and 7 bases, with 18 bases remaining between them. The chain's CDR3 is CASSYRPINRTNSPLHF. DNA for the CDR3: TGTGCCAGCAGTTACAGACCGATTAATCGAACCAATTCACCCCTCCACTTT.

The gene calls are TRBV5-1 and TRBJ1-1; D not certain. The CDR3 has 12 amino acids. The ends were cut back, 0 bases at V and 8 bases at J, with 8 bases in the middle. Germline V gives CDR1 SGHRS, CDR2 YFSETQ. CDR3 nucleotides: TGCGCCAGCAGCTTGGCGAATACCGAAGCTTTCTTT. It yields the protein CASSLANTEAFF.

The chain is built from TRBV11-2 and TRBJ1-1; D is unclear. CDR1 and CDR2 (germline): SGHAT, FQNNGV. The V and J ends lost 3 bases and 2 bases respectively, with 16 bases between them. The CDR3 sequence is 16 residues long. CDR3 in DNA: TGTGCCAGCAGCTTCCTCCTCGGCACGTTAAACACTGAAGCTTTCTTT. Encoded protein: CASSFLLGTLNTEAFF.

Regarding this clonotype: The limits of the CDR3 on the DNA are not certain, so only TCRdb's listed CDR3 is given. This chain uses TRBV21-1 with TRBJ1-5; TRBD1, as called in the table, went unchecked against the DNA. TRBV21-1 is a known pseudogene. A total of 16 residues make up the CDR3, ends included. CDR3: CASSKVGQGSNQPQHF.

The chain links TRBV7-2 to TRBJ2-5; D might be TRBD2 (6 bases). The CDR3 totals 14 residues. Deletions cut 0 bases from V and 3 bases from J, with 8 bases between. Germline-derived CDR1 and CDR2 are SGHTA and FQGNSA. The CDR3 bases are TGTGCCAGCAGCTTAGCGAGGAGGGAAGAGACCCAGTACTTC. It translates to CASSLARREETQYF.

The V and J genes are TRBV12-3 or TRBV12-4 and TRBJ1-2, with no clear D. This CDR3 spans 15 amino acids. The V and J ends lost 5 bases and 0 bases respectively, with 13 bases between them. Here the CDR3 DNA reads TGTGCCAGCAGTCTACGGATCCTAGCTAACTATGGCTACACCTTC. Translated: CASSLRILANYGYTF.

The chain links TRBV7-8 to TRBJ2-7, with D perhaps assigned TRBD1 or TRBD2 (5 bases each). Per the germline V gene, CDR1 is SGHVS and CDR2 is FQNEAQ. CDR3 length: 14 residues. Trimming removed 5 bases at V and 2 bases at J, with 13 bases between. CDR3 amino acids: CASSRGVWAYEQYF. As DNA, the CDR3 is TGTGCCAGCAGCCGAGGGGTCTGGGCCTACGAGCAGTACTTC.

A single count supports this clonotype. The V and J genes are TRBV7-9 and TRBJ2-7; no reliable D call. Trimming pared 2 bases from V and 4 bases from J, leaving 6 bases between. This CDR3 contains 12 residues. The V gene's germline CDR1 is SEHNR and CDR2 FQNEAQ (reference sequence). CDR3 region: CASSLRQYEQYF. CDR3 nucleotide sequence: TGTGCCAGCAGCTTAAGGCAGTACGAGCAGTACTTC.

The DNA for the CDR3 is TGCGCCAGCAGCCAATTCCCTACAGGGTCCCATGAGCAGTTCTTC. It translates to CASSQFPTGSHEQFF. The chain employs TRBV4-3 and TRBJ2-1, with D possibly being TRBD1 (6 bases). The CDR3 length is 15 residues. The V gene's germline CDR1 is LGHNA and CDR2 YSLEER. With 2 bases removed from V and 8 bases from J, the gap between germline ends came to 16 bases.

The V and J genes are TRBV6-2 or TRBV6-3 and TRBJ2-1; TRBD1 matches 10 bases. From germline, CDR1 is MNHEY and CDR2 SVGEGT. J gave up 6 bases and V 5 bases, and 7 bases lay outside the gene matches. The CDR3 totals 15 residues. CDR3 loop: CASSPWRDRGNEQFF. CDR3 nucleotides: TGTGCCAGCAGTCCTTGGAGGGACAGGGGCAATGAGCAGTTCTTC.

The V call is TRBV24-1, the J call TRBJ2-3; D remains ambiguous. The CDR3 spans 14 residues. V was shortened by 3 bases and J by 4 bases, with 10 bases between the two germline ends. Germline lookup yields CDR1 KGHDR and CDR2 SFDVKD. The CDR3 DNA reads TGTGCCACCAGTGATCCAAACCCGTCAGATACGCAGTATTTT. Translation: CATSDPNPSDTQYF.

V and J are TRBV28 and TRBJ2-7; 7 bases fit TRBD2. After removal of 5 bases from V and 4 bases from J, the junction contained 17 bases not matched to a gene. Germline values: CDR1 MDHEN, CDR2 SYDVKM. This CDR3 contains 17 residues. CDR3 sequence: CASSHFPPERGRYEQYF. For the CDR3, the DNA is TGTGCCAGCAGTCACTTTCCGCCAGAGCGGGGCCGGTACGAGCAGTACTTC. The full variable domain, completed using reference TRBV28 and TRBJ2-7, is DVKVTQSSRYLVKRTGEKVFLECVQDMDHENMFWYRQDPGLGLRLIYFSYDVKMKEKGDIPEGYSVSREKKERFSLILESASTNQTSMYLCASSHFPPERGRYEQYFGPGTRLTVT.

The chain links TRBV5-1 to TRBJ2-7; D ambiguous. The germline gives CDR1 SGHRS, CDR2 YFSETQ. The CDR3 has 11 residues. With 5 bases removed from V and 7 bases from J, the gap between germline ends came to 10 bases. CDR3 protein: CASRLNGEQYF. CDR3 nucleotide sequence: TGCGCCAGCAGGTTGAACGGTGAGCAGTACTTC.

The gene calls are TRBV6-1 and TRBJ2-3; TRBD1 matches 9 bases. This CDR3 is built from 15 residues. V lost 6 bases to trimming and J lost 4 bases; unmatched junction nucleotides: 8. The germline V gene has CDR1 MNHNS and CDR2 SASEGT. Written as DNA, the CDR3 is TGTGCCAGCAGACGGCCGGGACAGGGACCAGATACGCAGTATTTT. It is translated as CASRRPGQGPDTQYF.